These T cell receptor beta chains were read from a single sample in a study of blood T cell repertoires in COVID-19. Using immunoSEQ multiplex PCR, the repertoire was profiled, and TCRdb retains in-frame clones only, with some absent. The sample includes approximately 450,000 clones, around 88% of them seen just once. The sample taken for sequencing was peripheral blood. These receptors were obtained from a woman aged 30 to 39 with acute or convalescent COVID-19. Each CDR3 is given with its conserved first and last residue. The order of the fields is clone size, D gene, V gene, J gene, CDR3 protein, CDR3 DNA. The D gene is left open where the match is weak. Some rows have no size entry. The others give once, few or many, or a class for an expanded clone.

.	.	TRBV15	TRBJ1-5	CATKGRQVGNQPQHF	TGTGCCACCAAGGGAAGACAGGTAGGAAATCAGCCCCAGCATTTT
.	.	TRBV21-1	TRBJ2-7	CATGGTGAAYEQYF	TGTGCCACCGGAGGGACAGGGGCAGCCTACGAGCAGTACTTC
.	.	TRBV4-1	TRBJ2-5	CASSHSTGFQETQYF	TGCGCCAGCAGCCATTCGACGGGGTTCCAAGAGACCCAGTACTTC
.	.	TRBV6-5	TRBJ2-5	CASRGTDQETQYF	TGTGCCAGCCGCGGGACAGATCAAGAGACCCAGTACTTC
.	.	TRBV7-2	TRBJ2-1	CASSWVGGLDEQFF	TGTGCCAGCAGCTGGGTGGGGGGTCTGGATGAGCAGTTCTTC
.	.	TRBV18	TRBJ2-5	CASSPTVQETQYF	TGTGCCAGCTCACCTACAGTCCAAGAGACCCAGTACTTC
.	TRBD1	TRBV20-1	TRBJ1-2	CSASDTGDYGYTF	TGCAGTGCTAGTGATACAGGGGACTATGGCTACACCTTC
many	TRBD2	TRBV4-2	TRBJ2-1	CASSQAGGLDEQFF	TGTGCCAGCAGCCAAGCGGGGGGTCTTGATGAGCAGTTCTTC
.	TRBD1	TRBV11-2	TRBJ1-1	CASSFGQGMRTEAFF	TGTGCCAGCAGCTTCGGACAGGGGATGAGAACTGAAGCTTTCTTT
.	TRBD2	TRBV27	TRBJ2-7	CASRAGVWGEQYF	TGTGCCAGCAGGGCGGGGGTTTGGGGGGAGCAGTACTTC
.	.	TRBV5-4	TRBJ1-6	CASSTGRNSPLHF	TGTGCCAGCAGTACAGGGCGAAATTCACCCCTCCACTTT
.	TRBD1	TRBV6-5	TRBJ1-2	CASRQDRAANYGYTF	TGTGCCAGCAGGCAAGACAGGGCCGCTAACTATGGCTACACCTTC
once	TRBD1	TRBV10-2	TRBJ1-3	CASYGTGANGNTIYF	TGCGCCAGTTATGGAACAGGGGCCAATGGAAACACCATATATTTT
.	TRBD2	TRBV28	TRBJ2-7	CASGRSGGNSYEQYF	TGTGCCAGCGGCCGTAGCGGGGGCAACTCCTACGAGCAGTACTTC
.	TRBD1	TRBV6-5	TRBJ2-1	CASRSTGTLRNEQFF	TGTGCCAGCAGATCGACAGGGACCCTACGGAATGAGCAGTTCTTC
once	.	TRBV9	TRBJ2-7	CASSASAGEQYF	TGTGCCAGCAGCGCTAGTGCGGGTGAGCAGTACTTC
.	.	TRBV9	TRBJ2-6	CASSVGGYKLGANVLTF	TGTGCCAGCAGCGTAGGAGGGTATAAACTTGGGGCCAACGTCCTGACTTTC
.	.	TRBV6-5	TRBJ1-3	CASSYGGSGNTIYF	TGTGCCAGCAGTTACGGCGGGTCTGGAAACACCATATATTTT
.	.	TRBV19	TRBJ1-2	CASSILKRGGPGYTF	TGTGCCAGTAGTATTCTAAAGAGGGGGGGGCCTGGCTACACCTTC
.	TRBD1	TRBV27	TRBJ2-7	CATIREGAGYYEQYF	TGTGCTACGATACGAGAGGGGGCAGGTTACTACGAGCAGTACTTC
.	.	TRBV28	TRBJ1-5	CASSFVAAGNQPQHF	TGTGCCAGCAGTTTCGTGGCGGCCGGCAATCAGCCCCAGCATTTT
.	TRBD1	TRBV20-1	TRBJ2-3	CSASTSGQGGRDTQYF	TGCAGTGCTAGTACCTCGGGACAGGGCGGCCGGGATACGCAGTATTTT
once	TRBD2	TRBV4-1	TRBJ2-3	CASSQVNMLAGGTDTQYF	TGCGCCAGCAGCCAAGTTAATATGCTAGCGGGGGGCACAGATACGCAGTATTTT
.	.	TRBV7-2	TRBJ2-5	CASSSPGVQETQYF	TGTGCCAGCAGCTCCCCCGGGGTCCAAGAGACCCAGTACTTC
.	.	TRBV29-1	TRBJ1-2	CSVLGEQGNYGYTF	TGCAGCGTTTTGGGGGAACAGGGAAACTATGGCTACACCTTC
.	TRBD1	TRBV28	TRBJ1-2	CASSESGQGSYGYTF	TGTGCCAGCAGTGAGTCGGGACAGGGAAGCTATGGCTACACCTTC
.	.	TRBV5-6	TRBJ1-4	CASTSGPGHRNEKLFF	TGTGCCAGCACCTCCGGACCGGGACACCGTAATGAAAAACTGTTTTTT
.	.	TRBV28	TRBJ1-5	CASSFRTLSSNQPQHF	TGTGCCAGCAGTTTTCGGACTTTATCTAGCAATCAGCCCCAGCATTTT
.	.	TRBV28	TRBJ2-2	CASSFSGAGELFF	TGTGCCAGCAGTTTTTCAGGGGCCGGGGAGCTGTTTTTT
once	TRBD2	TRBV7-2	TRBJ2-5	CASSLSSGGAETQYF	TGTGCCAGCAGCTTGTCTAGCGGGGGGGCGGAGACCCAGTACTTC
.	.	TRBV19	TRBJ2-7	CASSSGVRSYEQYF	TGTGCCAGTAGTTCAGGGGTTAGGTCCTACGAGCAGTACTTC